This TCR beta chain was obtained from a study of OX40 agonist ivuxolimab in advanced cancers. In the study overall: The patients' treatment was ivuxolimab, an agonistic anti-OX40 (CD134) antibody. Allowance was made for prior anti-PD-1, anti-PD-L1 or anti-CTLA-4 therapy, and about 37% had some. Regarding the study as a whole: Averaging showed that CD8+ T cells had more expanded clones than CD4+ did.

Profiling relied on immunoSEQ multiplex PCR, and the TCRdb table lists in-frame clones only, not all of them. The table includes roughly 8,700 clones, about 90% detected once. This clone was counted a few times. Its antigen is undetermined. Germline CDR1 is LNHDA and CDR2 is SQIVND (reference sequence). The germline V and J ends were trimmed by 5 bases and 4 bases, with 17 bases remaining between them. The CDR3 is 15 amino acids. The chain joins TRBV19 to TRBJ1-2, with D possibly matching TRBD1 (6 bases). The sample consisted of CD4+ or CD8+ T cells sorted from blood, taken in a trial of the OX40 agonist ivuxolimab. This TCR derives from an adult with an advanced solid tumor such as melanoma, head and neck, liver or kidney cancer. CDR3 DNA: TGTGCCAGTAGTTCGGAAAACACAGGGCGCTATGGCTACACCTTC. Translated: CASSSENTGRYGYTF.